This is a list of T cell receptor beta chains from one sample in a study of read filtering for tumor transcriptome and immune sequencing. TCRdb itself ran the reads through MiXCR, one entry per CDR3 protein. The data hold tens of thousands of distinct CDR3 sequences, with about a fifth observed a single time. The specimen sequenced was a population of CD138-negative cells sorted from bone marrow. These receptors were taken from a donor at least 40 years old with multiple myeloma. Each CDR3 is given with its conserved first and last residue. The D gene is left open where the match is weak. Some rows have no size entry. The others give once, few or many, or a class for an expanded clone.

>TRBJ1-1|-|TRBV7-9|many
CASSFSTEAFF
TGTGCCAGCAGCTTTAGCACTGAAGCTTTCTTT
>TRBJ2-3|TRBD1|TRBV5-1|many
CASKKGATDTQYF
TGCGCCAGCAAAAAGGGGGCGACAGATACGCAGTATTTT
>TRBJ2-1|TRBD2|TRBV11-2|few
CASSPAGGYYNEQFF
TGTGCCAGCAGCCCAGCGGGGGGGTACTACAATGAGCAGTTCTTC
>TRBJ2-3|TRBD2|TRBV19|many
CASSSRLAGVLTDTQYF
TGTGCCAGTAGTTCTCGACTAGCGGGGGTCCTAACAGATACGCAGTATTTT
>TRBJ1-6|TRBD1|TRBV18|many
CASSLSTGINSPLHF
TGTGCCAGCTCACTATCGACAGGGATCAATTCACCCCTCCACTTT
>TRBJ2-7|-|TRBV18|many
CASSRFDQGIYEQYF
TGTGCCAGCTCACGGTTCGACCAGGGGATCTACGAGCAGTACTTC
>TRBJ2-1|-|TRBV5-1|many
CASKFGGSYNEQFF
TGCGCCAGCAAGTTTGGGGGCTCCTACAATGAGCAGTTCTTC
>TRBJ1-1|-|TRBV12-3/TRBV12-4|-
CASTFQGTNTEAFF
TGTGCCAGCACCTTCCAGGGGACCAACACTGAAGCTTTCTTT
>TRBJ1-5|-|TRBV12-3/TRBV12-4|once
CASSQQAISNQPQHF
TGTGCCAGCAGTCAACAGGCGATTAGCAATCAGCCCCAGCATTTT
>TRBJ1-2|-|TRBV28|many
CASSAGRDYGYTF
TGTGCCAGCAGTGCAGGGAGGGACTATGGCTACACCTTC
>TRBJ1-2|-|TRBV15|many
CATSRDTLSYTF
TGTGCCACCAGCAGAGATACACTCAGCTACACCTTC
>TRBJ2-5|TRBD1|TRBV13|-
CASSHPTGGLLETQYF
TGTGCCAGCAGCCACCCGACAGGGGGCCTTCTGGAGACCCAGTACTTC
>TRBJ1-4|-|TRBV27|-
CASSSGLDEKLFF
TGTGCCAGCAGTTCTGGACTAGACGAAAAACTGTTTTTT
>TRBJ2-2|-|TRBV29-1|many
CSVTGGALAGELFF
TGCAGCGTTACGGGGGGCGCGTTAGCCGGGGAGCTGTTTTTT
>TRBJ1-1|-|TRBV20-1|few
CSASSGTVNTEAFF
TGCAGTGCTAGTAGTGGGACGGTGAACACTGAAGCTTTCTTT
>TRBJ2-7|-|TRBV3-1|many
CASSQDTSGEQYF
TGTGCCAGCAGCCAAGACACCAGCGGCGAGCAGTACTTC
>TRBJ2-2|-|TRBV7-9|-
CASSSPWTTNTGELFF
TGTGCCAGCAGCTCCCCCTGGACAACGAACACCGGGGAGCTGTTTTTT
>TRBJ2-3|-|TRBV14|many
CASSQAGSGTQYF
TGTGCCAGCAGCCAAGCCGGATCGGGTACGCAGTATTTT
>TRBJ2-7|-|TRBV7-2|many
CASSLFRVRGYEQYF
TGTGCCAGCAGCTTGTTCAGGGTGAGGGGATACGAGCAGTACTTC
>TRBJ2-3|-|TRBV5-1|many
CASSLPGLPEADTQYF
TGCGCCAGCAGCTTGCCGGGACTGCCGGAGGCAGATACGCAGTATTTT
>TRBJ2-5|TRBD2|TRBV11-2|few
CASSPTQAGGLETQYF
TGTGCCAGCAGCCCGACTCAGGCGGGGGGGCTTGAGACCCAGTACTTC
>TRBJ2-7|TRBD1|TRBV20-1|many
CSAREGTGTYEQYF
TGCAGTGCTAGGGAAGGGACAGGAACGTACGAGCAGTACTTC
>TRBJ1-4|-|TRBV4-2|-
CASSQKAGVGKLFF
TGTGCCAGCAGCCAGAAGGCAGGGGTTGGAAAACTGTTTTTT
>TRBJ2-1|-|TRBV18|many
CASSLSTPRGYNEQFF
TGTGCCAGCTCCCTTTCAACCCCAAGGGGTTACAATGAGCAGTTCTTC
>TRBJ2-4|-|TRBV16|-
CASSRGTKSIQYF
TGTGCCAGCAGCCGCGGCACCAAAAGCATTCAGTACTTC
>TRBJ2-7|-|TRBV7-3|few
CASSLTPGAAYEQYF
TGTGCCAGCAGCTTAACGCCCGGGGCAGCCTACGAGCAGTACTTC
>TRBJ1-1|-|TRBV28|many
CASTWGHFEAFF
TGTGCCAGCACCTGGGGTCACTTTGAAGCTTTCTTT
>TRBJ2-7|TRBD2|TRBV27|many
CASSILAGNYEQYF
TGTGCCAGCAGTATATTAGCGGGAAACTACGAGCAGTACTTC
>TRBJ2-2|TRBD2|TRBV12-3/TRBV12-4|few
CASTSGGNTGELFF
TGTGCCAGCACCAGCGGGGGGAACACCGGGGAGCTGTTTTTT
>TRBJ2-2|-|TRBV21-1|-
CASSRTGQGNTGELFF
TGTGCCAGCAGCAGGACCGGACAGGGGAACACCGGGGAGCTGTTTTTT
>TRBJ2-7|-|TRBV5-1|-
CASNLNRRAHEQYF
TGCGCCAGCAACTTGAATCGGCGGGCCCACGAGCAGTACTTC
>TRBJ1-5|-|TRBV15|-
CATSRDRGLGDSNQPQHF
TGTGCCACCAGCAGAGACCGGGGTTTGGGGGATAGCAATCAGCCCCAGCATTTT
>TRBJ2-7|TRBD2|TRBV11-2|many
CASGKGRGGHEQYF
TGTGCCAGCGGCAAGGGGCGGGGGGGCCACGAGCAGTACTTC
>TRBJ2-1|-|TRBV4-1|medium-sized
CASSQAGYNEQFF
TGCGCCAGCAGCCAAGCAGGGTACAATGAGCAGTTCTTC
>TRBJ1-2|TRBD1|TRBV2|few
CASSSGQLFYGYTF
TGTGCCAGCAGTTCGGGACAGTTATTCTATGGCTACACCTTC
>TRBJ1-2|-|TRBV27|few
CASSYRENYGYTF
TGTGCCAGCAGCTACAGGGAGAACTATGGCTACACCTTC
>TRBJ2-2|TRBD1|TRBV7-3|many
CASSPIPRQGAGELFF
TGTGCCAGCAGCCCCATCCCCCGACAGGGGGCTGGGGAGCTGTTTTTT
>TRBJ1-2|TRBD1|TRBV5-1|many
CASSLRDSSNYGYTF
TGCGCCAGCAGCTTGAGGGACAGCTCTAACTATGGCTACACCTTC
>TRBJ2-7|-|TRBV29-1|many
CSAETRNREQYF
TGCAGCGCGGAGACTAGAAATAGAGAGCAGTACTTC
>TRBJ1-5|-|TRBV2|many
CASSDRLLYQPQHF
TGTGCCAGCAGTGACCGCCTCTTATATCAGCCCCAGCATTTT
>TRBJ1-4|TRBD1|TRBV7-9|many
CASSSRDRSNEKLFF
TGTGCCAGCAGCTCCCGGGACAGATCTAATGAAAAACTGTTTTTT
>TRBJ1-4|-|TRBV5-4|-
CASSFKRDPGQYATNEKLFF
TGTGCCAGCAGCTTTAAAAGGGATCCGGGGCAGTACGCAACTAATGAAAAACTGTTTTTT
>TRBJ2-3|-|TRBV2|few
CASSWGDTQYF
TGTGCCAGCAGTTGGGGGGATACGCAGTATTTT
>TRBJ1-4|-|TRBV5-1|-
CSSSPSPQRTNEKLFF
TGCTCCAGCAGCCCGTCCCCACAGAGGACTAATGAAAAACTGTTTTTT
>TRBJ1-2|-|TRBV2|few
CASSDRTRYGYTF
TGTGCCAGCAGTGATAGGACCCGCTATGGCTACACCTTC
>TRBJ1-2|-|TRBV7-9|many
CASSLGQLLTYGYTF
TGTGCCAGCAGCCTAGGGCAGCTACTAACCTATGGCTACACCTTC
>TRBJ2-1|-|TRBV12-3/TRBV12-4|many
CASTSSRMNEQFF
TGTGCCAGCACTTCGTCCCGTATGAATGAGCAGTTCTTC
>TRBJ2-6|-|TRBV6-2/TRBV6-3|many
CASITTGSGANVLTF
TGTGCCAGCATTACCACAGGCTCTGGGGCCAACGTCCTGACTTTC
>TRBJ1-4|-|TRBV5-1|many
CASSLIGTDEKLFF
TGCGCCAGCAGCTTGATTGGAACCGATGAAAAACTGTTTTTT
>TRBJ2-2|-|TRBV5-1|many
CASSLDPTGELFF
TGCGCCAGCAGCCTAGACCCCACCGGGGAGCTGTTTTTT
>TRBJ2-7|-|TRBV10-3|many
CAISDGSSYEQYF
TGTGCCATCAGTGACGGCAGCTCCTACGAGCAGTACTTC
>TRBJ2-3|TRBD2|TRBV7-2|-
CASSFTSGGGDTQYF
TGTGCCAGCAGCTTTACTAGCGGGGGAGGAGATACGCAGTATTTT
>TRBJ2-3|-|TRBV5-1|-
CASSLLPGGQDTDTQYF
TGCGCCAGCAGCTTGCTTCCCGGGGGCCAAGACACAGATACGCAGTATTTT
>TRBJ2-1|-|TRBV12-3/TRBV12-4|many
CASSLGSAEQFF
TGTGCCAGCAGTTTAGGCTCAGCCGAGCAGTTCTTC
>TRBJ2-1|TRBD1|TRBV20-1|many
CSAAQGGDRNEQFF
TGCAGTGCGGCACAGGGGGGAGATAGGAATGAGCAGTTCTTC
>TRBJ2-2|-|TRBV12-3/TRBV12-4|few
CASSPFSTGELFF
TGTGCCAGCAGCCCGTTTAGTACCGGGGAGCTGTTTTTT
>TRBJ2-1|TRBD2|TRBV4-1|many
CASSPHRAGSSNEQFF
TGCGCCAGCAGCCCTCACCGAGCGGGGAGTAGCAATGAGCAGTTCTTC